The clone carrying this T cell receptor beta chain came up a few times. Its antigen remains unidentified. Germline V CDR1 and CDR2: SGHTA, FQGNSA. This CDR3 contains 15 residues. The ends lost 4 bases at V and 7 bases at J; junction bases unmatched: 8. This record belongs to a study of shared clonotypes between healthy human individuals. The study's findings and limits: Donor scarcity curtailed the genetic and exposure-history diversity represented herein.

Libraries were prepared by immunoSEQ multiplex PCR; TCRdb keeps only in-frame clonotypes and omits some of them. The data hold roughly 2.2 million clones, with less than 95% observed a single time. All donors were healthy HIV-negative adults lacking recent acute infections or vaccinations. Every donor was a Caucasian adult from Nashville, Tennessee. Sequencing input: naive CD4+ T cells from PBMCs. Subset defined: CD45RA+ positively selected. J is TRBJ2-3 and V is TRBV7-2; 10 nucleotides line up with TRBD2. The sequence was obtained from a man younger than 35 in good health. Some clones in this sample may be carry-over from other donors' samples. CDR3 DNA sequence: TGTGCCAGCAGCTCTAATGGACTAGCGGTGTATACGCAGTATTTT. This translates into CASSSNGLAVYTQYF.